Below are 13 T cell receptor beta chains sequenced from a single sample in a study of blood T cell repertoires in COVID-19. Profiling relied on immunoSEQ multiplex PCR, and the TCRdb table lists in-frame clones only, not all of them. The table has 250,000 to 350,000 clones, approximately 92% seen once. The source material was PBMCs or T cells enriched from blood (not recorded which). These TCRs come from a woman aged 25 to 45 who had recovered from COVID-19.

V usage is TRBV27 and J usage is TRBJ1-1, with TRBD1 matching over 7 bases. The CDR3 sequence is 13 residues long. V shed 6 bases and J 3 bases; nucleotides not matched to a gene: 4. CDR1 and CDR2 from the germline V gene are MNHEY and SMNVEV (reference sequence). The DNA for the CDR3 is TGTGCCAGCAGGACAGGGCTATACACTGAAGCTTTCTTT. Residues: CASRTGLYTEAFF.

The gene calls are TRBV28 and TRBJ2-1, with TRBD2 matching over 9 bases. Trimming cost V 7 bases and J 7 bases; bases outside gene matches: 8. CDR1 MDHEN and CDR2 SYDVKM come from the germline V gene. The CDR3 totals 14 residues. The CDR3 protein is CASKGGGAENEQFF. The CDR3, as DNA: TGTGCCAGCAAGGGCGGGGGGGCTGAGAATGAGCAGTTCTTC.

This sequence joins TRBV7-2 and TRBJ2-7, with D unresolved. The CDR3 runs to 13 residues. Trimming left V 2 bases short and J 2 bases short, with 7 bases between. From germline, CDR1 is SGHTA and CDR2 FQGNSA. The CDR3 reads CASSLSPTYEQYF. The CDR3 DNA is TGTGCCAGCAGCTTATCCCCCACCTACGAGCAGTACTTC.

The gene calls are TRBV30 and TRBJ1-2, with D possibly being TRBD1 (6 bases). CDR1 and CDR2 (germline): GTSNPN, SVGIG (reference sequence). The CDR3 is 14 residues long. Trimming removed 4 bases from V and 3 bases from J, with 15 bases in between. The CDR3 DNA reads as TGTGCCTGGAAGGGACATGGCAGGCACTATGGCTACACCTTC. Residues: CAWKGHGRHYGYTF.

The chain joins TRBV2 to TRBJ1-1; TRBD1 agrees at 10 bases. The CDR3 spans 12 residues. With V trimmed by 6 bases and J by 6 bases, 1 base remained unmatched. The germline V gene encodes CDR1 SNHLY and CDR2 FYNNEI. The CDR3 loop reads CASRGQGAEAFF. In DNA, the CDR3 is TGTGCCAGCAGAGGACAGGGGGCTGAAGCTTTCTTT.

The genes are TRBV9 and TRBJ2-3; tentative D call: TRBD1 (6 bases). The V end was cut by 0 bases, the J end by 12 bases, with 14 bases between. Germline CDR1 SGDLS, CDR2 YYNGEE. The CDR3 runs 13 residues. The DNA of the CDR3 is TGTGCCAGCAGCGTAGACCAACAGGGAAATCAGTATTTT. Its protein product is CASSVDQQGNQYF.

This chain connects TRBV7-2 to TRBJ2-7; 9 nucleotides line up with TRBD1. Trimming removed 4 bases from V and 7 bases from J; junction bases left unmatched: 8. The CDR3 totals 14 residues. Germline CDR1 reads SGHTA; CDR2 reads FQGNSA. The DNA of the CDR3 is TGTGCCAGCAGCTGGGGACAGGGAGGAGAGGAGCAGTACTTC. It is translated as CASSWGQGGEEQYF.

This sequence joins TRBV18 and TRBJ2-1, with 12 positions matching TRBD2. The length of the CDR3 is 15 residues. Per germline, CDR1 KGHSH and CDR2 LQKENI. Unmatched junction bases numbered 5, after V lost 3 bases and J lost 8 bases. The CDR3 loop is CASSPTSGSFHEQFF. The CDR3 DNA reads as TGTGCCAGCTCACCGACTAGCGGGAGTTTCCATGAGCAGTTCTTC.

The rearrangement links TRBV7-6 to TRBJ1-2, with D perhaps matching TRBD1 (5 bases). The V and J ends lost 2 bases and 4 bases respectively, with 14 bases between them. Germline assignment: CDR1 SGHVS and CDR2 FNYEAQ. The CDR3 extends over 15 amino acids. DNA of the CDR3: TGTGCCAGCAGCTTAAATGGGCAGGGATCCTATGGCTACACCTTC. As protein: CASSLNGQGSYGYTF.

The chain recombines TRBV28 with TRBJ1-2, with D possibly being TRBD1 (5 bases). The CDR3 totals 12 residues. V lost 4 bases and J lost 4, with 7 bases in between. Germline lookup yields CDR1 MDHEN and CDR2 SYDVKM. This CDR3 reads CASSWQGYGYTF. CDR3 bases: TGTGCCAGCAGTTGGCAGGGCTATGGCTACACCTTC.

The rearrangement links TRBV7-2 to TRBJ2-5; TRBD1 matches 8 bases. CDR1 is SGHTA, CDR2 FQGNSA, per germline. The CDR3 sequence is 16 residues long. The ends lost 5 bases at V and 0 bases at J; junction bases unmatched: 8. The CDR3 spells CASSRNRDRNQETQYF. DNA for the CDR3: TGTGCCAGCAGCCGGAACCGGGACAGGAACCAAGAGACCCAGTACTTC.

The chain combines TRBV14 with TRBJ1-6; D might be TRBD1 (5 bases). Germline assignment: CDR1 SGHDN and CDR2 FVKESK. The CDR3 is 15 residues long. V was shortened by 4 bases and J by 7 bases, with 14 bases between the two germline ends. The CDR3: CASSPPGTVNSPLHF. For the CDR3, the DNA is TGTGCCAGCAGCCCCCCCGGGACTGTAAATTCACCCCTCCACTTT. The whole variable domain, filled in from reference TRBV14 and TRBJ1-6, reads EAGVTQFPSHSVIEKGQTVTLRCDPISGHDNLYWYRRVMGKEIKFLLHFVKESKQDESGMPNNRFLAERTGGTYSTLKVQPAELEDSGVYFCASSPPGTVNSPLHFGNGTRLTVT.

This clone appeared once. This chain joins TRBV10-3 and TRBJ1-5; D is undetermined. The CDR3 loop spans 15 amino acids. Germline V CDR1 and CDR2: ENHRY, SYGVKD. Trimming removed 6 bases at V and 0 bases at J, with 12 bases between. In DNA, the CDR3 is TGTGCCATCAGGGGAGACGGTTATAGCAATCAGCCCCAGCATTTT. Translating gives CAIRGDGYSNQPQHF.